A selection of T cell receptor beta chains follows, all from one sample in a study of Ad26.COV2.S vaccination and SARS-CoV-2 variants. The method was immunoSEQ multiplex PCR; TCRdb's version includes in-frame clones alone and lacks a portion of them. The sample contains around 400,000 clones, 83% of which appear only once. This material consisted of peripheral blood, taken in a trial of Ad26.COV2.S vaccine versus placebo. The receptors were sampled from a person between 18 and 60 years old who received the Ad26.COV2.S COVID-19 vaccine or a placebo. CDR3s leave out the opening cysteine and the closing phenylalanine or tryptophan.

cdr3_aa	v_call
ASSPRREGRDTQY	TRBV5-4
ASNQGGNYGYT	TRBV7-9
ASSRLPGADQETQY	TRBV5-5
AWSLVGPTSEQF	TRBV30
ASSFPPLGELF	TRBV27
ASRPQGRANYGYT	TRBV27
ASSPLDTYGYT	TRBV18
ASGGPEAF	TRBV19
ASRSDGNQPQH	TRBV12-3/TRBV12-4
ASSLGLVTGELF	TRBV7-6
ASSLTGYEQY	TRBV5-6
ASSKPGQGMGPYGYT	TRBV19
ASSFWNQPQH	TRBV12-3/TRBV12-4
ASSLWQGQGDTEAF	TRBV5-1
ASSLGGRGDTQY	TRBV5-4
ASSSDRASYEQY	TRBV7-2
ASTLTGQPQH	TRBV2
ASSLGQGMNEQY	TRBV5-1
ASSLRTEYGYT	TRBV5-5
ASRIMGLGRDGYT	TRBV19
ASREGTGTDTEAF	TRBV5-1
ASRDRAGPPLGYT	TRBV28
ASSYYRGVYEQY	TRBV23-1
ASSFGSSAGELF	TRBV27
AWSVRVAGVYGGELF	TRBV30
ASSPGVDRGNTIY	TRBV9
ASRGLAGASYNEQF	TRBV4-1
ASQGRPRAEQF	TRBV3-1/TRBV3-2
ASSQDQGNDGYT	TRBV4-1
ASSLNGQLAYYNSPLH	TRBV7-2